This T cell receptor beta chain derives from a study of shared clonotypes between healthy human individuals. The germline gives CDR1 GTSNPN, CDR2 SVGIG (reference sequence). The CDR3 consists of 14 residues. V shed 1 base and J 4 bases; nucleotides not matched to a gene: 1. Produced via immunoSEQ multiplex PCR; TCRdb's table is partial and in-frame only. The profile shows some 630,000 clones, about three quarters of them singletons. The V gene is TRBV30, the J gene TRBJ2-4, with 10 bases that match TRBD2. This TCR came from a woman under 40 in good health. Sequencing input: memory CD4+ T cells sorted from blood. The subset here: CD45RA-negative fraction. CDR3 DNA: TGTGCCTGGAGTGGGACTAGCGGTAAAAACATTCAGTACTTC. The encoded protein is CAWSGTSGKNIQYF.